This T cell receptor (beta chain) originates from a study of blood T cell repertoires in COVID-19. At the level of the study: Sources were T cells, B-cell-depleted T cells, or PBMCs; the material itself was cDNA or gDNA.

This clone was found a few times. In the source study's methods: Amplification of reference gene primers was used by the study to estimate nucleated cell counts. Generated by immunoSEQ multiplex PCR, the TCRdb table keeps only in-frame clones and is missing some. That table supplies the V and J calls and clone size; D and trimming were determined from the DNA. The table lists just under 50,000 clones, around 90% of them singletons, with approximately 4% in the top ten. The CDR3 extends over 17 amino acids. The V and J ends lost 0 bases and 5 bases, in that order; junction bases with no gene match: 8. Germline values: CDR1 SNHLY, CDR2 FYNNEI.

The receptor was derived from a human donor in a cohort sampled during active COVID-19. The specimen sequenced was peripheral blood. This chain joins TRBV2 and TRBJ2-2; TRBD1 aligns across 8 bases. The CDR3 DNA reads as TGTGCCAGCAGTGAAGCGCTTCGGACAGGGAATACCGGGGAGCTGTTTTTT. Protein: CASSEALRTGNTGELFF. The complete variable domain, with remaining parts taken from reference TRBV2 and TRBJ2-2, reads EPEVTQTPSHQVTQMGQEVILRCVPISNHLYFYWYRQILGQKVEFLVSFYNNEISEKSEIFDDQFSVERPDGSNFTLKIRSTKLEDSAMYFCASSEALRTGNTGELFFGEGSRLTVL.